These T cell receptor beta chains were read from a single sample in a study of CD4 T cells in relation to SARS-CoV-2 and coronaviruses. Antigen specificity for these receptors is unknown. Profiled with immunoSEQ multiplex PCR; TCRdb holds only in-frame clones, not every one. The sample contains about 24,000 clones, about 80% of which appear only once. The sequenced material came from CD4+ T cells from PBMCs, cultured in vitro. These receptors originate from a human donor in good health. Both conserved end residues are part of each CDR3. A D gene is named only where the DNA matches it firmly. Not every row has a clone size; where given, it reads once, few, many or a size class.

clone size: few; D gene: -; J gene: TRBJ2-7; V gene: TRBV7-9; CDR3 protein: CASSLLSQALTYEQYF; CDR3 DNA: TGTGCCAGCAGCTTACTTTCGCAGGCCCTAACCTACGAGCAGTACTTC
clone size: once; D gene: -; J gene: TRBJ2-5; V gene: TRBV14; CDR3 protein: CASSQGFGTLQETQYF; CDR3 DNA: TGTGCCAGCAGCCAAGGCTTCGGGACTCTCCAAGAGACCCAGTACTTC
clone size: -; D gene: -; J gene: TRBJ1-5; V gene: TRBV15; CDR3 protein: CATSSGYSNQPQHF; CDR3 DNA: TGTGCCACCAGCAGTGGATATAGCAATCAGCCCCAGCATTTT
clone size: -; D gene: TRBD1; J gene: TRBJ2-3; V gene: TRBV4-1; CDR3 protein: CASSQTLSGQGSTDTQYF; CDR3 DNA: TGCGCCAGCAGCCAAACTTTATCGGGACAGGGAAGCACAGATACGCAGTATTTT
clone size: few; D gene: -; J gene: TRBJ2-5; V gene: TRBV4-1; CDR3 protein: CASSQGWGEQETQYF; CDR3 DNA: TGCGCCAGCAGCCAAGGATGGGGGGAACAAGAGACCCAGTACTTC
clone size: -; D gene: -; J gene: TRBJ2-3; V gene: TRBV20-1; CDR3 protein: CSAGDTQYF; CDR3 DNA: TGCAGTGCGGGAGATACGCAGTATTTT
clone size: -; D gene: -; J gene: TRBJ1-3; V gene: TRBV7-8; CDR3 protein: CASSPYILPGNTIYF; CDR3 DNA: TGTGCCAGCAGCCCCTACATTTTGCCTGGAAACACCATATATTTT
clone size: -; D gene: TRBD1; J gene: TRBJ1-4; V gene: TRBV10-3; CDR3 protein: CAIASGGGGEKLFF; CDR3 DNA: TGTGCCATCGCGTCAGGGGGCGGAGGTGAAAAACTGTTTTTT
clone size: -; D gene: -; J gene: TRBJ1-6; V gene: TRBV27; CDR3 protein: CASSYGQPYNSPLHF; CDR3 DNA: TGTGCCAGCAGCTATGGGCAGCCCTATAATTCACCCCTCCACTTT
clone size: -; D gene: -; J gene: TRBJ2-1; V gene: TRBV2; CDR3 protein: CASRSTETNYNEQFF; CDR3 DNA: TGTGCCAGCAGATCGACCGAAACAAACTACAATGAGCAGTTCTTC
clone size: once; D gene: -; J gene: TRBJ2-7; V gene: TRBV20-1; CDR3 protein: CSARESYEQYF; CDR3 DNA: TGCAGTGCTAGAGAGTCCTACGAGCAGTACTTC
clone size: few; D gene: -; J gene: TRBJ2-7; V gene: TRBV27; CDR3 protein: CASSYLPGPQYF; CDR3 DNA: TGTGCCAGCAGCTATCTTCCGGGGCCACAGTACTTC
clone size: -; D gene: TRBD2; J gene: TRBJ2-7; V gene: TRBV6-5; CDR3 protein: CASSYSTSGFYEQYF; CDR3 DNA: TGTGCCAGCAGTTACTCGACTAGCGGGTTCTACGAGCAGTACTTC
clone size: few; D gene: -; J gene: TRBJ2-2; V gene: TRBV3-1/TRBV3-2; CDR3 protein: CACARSYTGELFF; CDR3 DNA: TGTGCGTGCGCGCGGAGCTACACCGGGGAGCTGTTTTTT
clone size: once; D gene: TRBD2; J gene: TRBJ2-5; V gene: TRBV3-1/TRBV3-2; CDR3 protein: CASSQGGAGGIQETQYF; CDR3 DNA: TGTGCCAGCAGCCAAGGAGGTGCGGGAGGGATCCAAGAGACCCAGTACTTC
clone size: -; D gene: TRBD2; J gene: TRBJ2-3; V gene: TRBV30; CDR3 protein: CATQPSGRYKDTQYF; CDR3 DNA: TGTGCCACCCAACCTAGCGGGAGGTATAAAGATACGCAGTATTTT
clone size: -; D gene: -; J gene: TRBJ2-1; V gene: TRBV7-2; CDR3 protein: CASSLGARSERRRNEQFF; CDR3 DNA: TGTGCCAGCAGCTTAGGGGCGCGGTCTGAGCGTCGGAGGAATGAGCAGTTCTTC
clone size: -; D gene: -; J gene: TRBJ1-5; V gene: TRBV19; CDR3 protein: CASRIGDSNQPQHF; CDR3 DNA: TGTGCCAGTAGGATAGGGGATAGCAATCAGCCCCAGCATTTT
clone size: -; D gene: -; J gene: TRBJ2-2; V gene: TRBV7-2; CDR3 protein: CASSKQEAGELFF; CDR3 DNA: TGTGCCAGCAGCAAACAGGAGGCCGGGGAGCTGTTTTTT
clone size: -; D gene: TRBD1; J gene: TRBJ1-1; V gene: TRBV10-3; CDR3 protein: CAISEPLDRGRRMNTEAFF; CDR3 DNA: TGTGCCATCAGTGAGCCATTGGACAGGGGGCGCCGAATGAACACTGAAGCTTTCTTT
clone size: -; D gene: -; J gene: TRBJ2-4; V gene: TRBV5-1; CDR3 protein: CASTYLSREDIQYF; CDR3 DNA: TGCGCCAGCACCTACTTATCCAGGGAGGACATTCAGTACTTC
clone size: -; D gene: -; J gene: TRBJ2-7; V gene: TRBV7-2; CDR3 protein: CASSLTGWGYEQYF; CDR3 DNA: TGTGCCAGCAGCTTAACAGGCTGGGGATACGAGCAGTACTTC
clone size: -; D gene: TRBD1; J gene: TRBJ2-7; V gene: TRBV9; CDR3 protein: CASSADPGTASYEQYF; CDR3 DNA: TGTGCCAGCAGCGCAGATCCCGGGACAGCCTCCTACGAGCAGTACTTC
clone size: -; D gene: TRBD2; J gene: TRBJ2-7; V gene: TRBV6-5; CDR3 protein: CASSQAGGEQYF; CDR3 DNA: TGTGCCAGCAGTCAGGCGGGGGGCGAGCAGTACTTC
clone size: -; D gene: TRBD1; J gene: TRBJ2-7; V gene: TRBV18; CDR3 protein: CASSPFDRGVLYEQYF; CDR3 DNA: TGTGCCAGCTCACCATTCGACAGGGGGGTTTTATACGAGCAGTACTTC
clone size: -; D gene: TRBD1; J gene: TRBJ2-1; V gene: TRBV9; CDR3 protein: CASSLGQGASNEQFF; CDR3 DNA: TGTGCCAGCAGCCTCGGACAGGGGGCCTCCAATGAGCAGTTCTTC
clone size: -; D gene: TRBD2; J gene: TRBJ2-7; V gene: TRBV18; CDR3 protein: CASSSPGGGHEQYF; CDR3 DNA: TGTGCCAGCTCCTCCCCGGGGGGTGGCCACGAGCAGTACTTC
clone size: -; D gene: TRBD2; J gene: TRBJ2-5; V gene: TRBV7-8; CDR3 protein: CASSLLRLAGGETQYF; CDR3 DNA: TGTGCCAGCAGCTTATTACGACTAGCGGGAGGAGAGACCCAGTACTTC
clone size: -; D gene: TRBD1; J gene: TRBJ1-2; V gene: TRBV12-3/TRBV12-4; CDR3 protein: CASSLRTGLGTF; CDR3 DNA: TGTGCCAGCAGTTTACGGACAGGCCTTGGTACCTTC
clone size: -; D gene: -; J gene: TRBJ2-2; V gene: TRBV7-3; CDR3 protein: CASSPDFTNRAGELFF; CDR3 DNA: TGTGCCAGCAGCCCCGATTTCACGAACAGGGCCGGGGAGCTGTTTTTT
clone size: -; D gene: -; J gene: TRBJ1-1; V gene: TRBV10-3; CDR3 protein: CAIRRQPNTEAFF; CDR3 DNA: TGTGCCATCAGACGACAGCCAAACACTGAAGCTTTCTTT
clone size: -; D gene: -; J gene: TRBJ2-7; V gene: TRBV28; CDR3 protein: CATTSAELVAYEQYF; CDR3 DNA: TGTGCCACCACATCCGCCGAATTAGTGGCCTACGAGCAGTACTTC
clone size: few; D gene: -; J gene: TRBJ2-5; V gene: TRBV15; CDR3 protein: CATSSTQVLDQETQYF; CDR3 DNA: TGTGCCACCAGCAGCACCCAGGTATTGGACCAAGAGACCCAGTACTTC
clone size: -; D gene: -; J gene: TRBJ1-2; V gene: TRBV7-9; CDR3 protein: CASSQNQGGSGYTF; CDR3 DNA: TGTGCCAGCAGCCAAAATCAGGGTGGGTCCGGCTACACCTTC
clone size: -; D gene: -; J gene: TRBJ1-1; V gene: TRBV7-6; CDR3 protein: CASSRTVNTEAFF; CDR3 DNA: TGTGCCAGCAGCCGGACGGTGAACACTGAAGCTTTCTTT
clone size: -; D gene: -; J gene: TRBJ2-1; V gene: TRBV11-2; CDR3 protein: CASSLDPASSIYEQFF; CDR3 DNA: TGTGCCAGCAGCTTAGATCCCGCTAGCTCTATATATGAGCAGTTCTTC
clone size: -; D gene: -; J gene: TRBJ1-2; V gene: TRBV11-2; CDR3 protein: CASSLSGGQSYGYTF; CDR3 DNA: TGTGCCAGCAGCTTATCTGGGGGGCAGAGTTATGGCTACACCTTC
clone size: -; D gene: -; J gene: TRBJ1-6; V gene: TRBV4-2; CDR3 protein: CASSQDGGDNSPLHF; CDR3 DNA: TGTGCCAGCAGCCAAGATGGAGGGGATAATTCACCCCTCCACTTT
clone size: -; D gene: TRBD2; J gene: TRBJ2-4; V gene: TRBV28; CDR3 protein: CASRALAGANIQYF; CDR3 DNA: TGTGCCAGCAGAGCCCTAGCGGGAGCGAACATTCAGTACTTC
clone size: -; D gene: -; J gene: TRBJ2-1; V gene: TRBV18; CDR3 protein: CASSPRFEGQGVWYNEQFF; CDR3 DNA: TGTGCCAGCTCACCACGGTTCGAGGGTCAAGGGGTTTGGTACAATGAGCAGTTCTTC
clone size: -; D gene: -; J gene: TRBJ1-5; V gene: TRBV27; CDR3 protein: CASSPPGQPQHF; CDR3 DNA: TGTGCCAGCAGTCCCCCTGGACAGCCCCAGCATTTT
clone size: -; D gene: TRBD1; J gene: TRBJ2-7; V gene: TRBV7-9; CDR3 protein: CASSLSATGVGEQYF; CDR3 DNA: TGTGCCAGCAGCTTATCCGCTACAGGGGTTGGCGAGCAGTACTTC
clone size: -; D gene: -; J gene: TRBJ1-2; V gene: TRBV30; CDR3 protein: CAWSPSAYGYTF; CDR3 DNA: TGTGCCTGGAGTCCATCGGCGTATGGCTACACCTTC
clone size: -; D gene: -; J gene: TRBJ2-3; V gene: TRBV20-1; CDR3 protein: CSASVQGRTDTQYF; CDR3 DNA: TGCAGTGCTAGTGTACAGGGAAGAACAGATACGCAGTATTTT
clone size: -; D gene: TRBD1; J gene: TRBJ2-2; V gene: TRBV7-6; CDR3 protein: CASSPHTTGIVGELFF; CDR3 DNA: TGTGCCAGCAGCCCCCATACGACAGGGATCGTCGGGGAGCTGTTTTTT
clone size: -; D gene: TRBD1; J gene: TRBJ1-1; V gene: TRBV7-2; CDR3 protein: CASSFGGWAGGRDTEAFF; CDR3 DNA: TGTGCCAGCAGCTTCGGCGGATGGGCAGGGGGTCGGGACACTGAAGCTTTCTTT
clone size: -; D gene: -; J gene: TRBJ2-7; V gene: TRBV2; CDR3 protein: CASSQYEQYF; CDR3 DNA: TGTGCCAGCAGTCAGTACGAGCAGTACTTC
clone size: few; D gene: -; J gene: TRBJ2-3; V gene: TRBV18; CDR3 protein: CASSPRDGADTQYF; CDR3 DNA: TGTGCCAGCTCACCACGGGACGGTGCAGATACGCAGTATTTT
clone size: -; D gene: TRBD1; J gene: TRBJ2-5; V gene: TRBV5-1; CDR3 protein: CASSSGGAQTQYF; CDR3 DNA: TGCGCCAGCAGCTCAGGGGGCGCCCAGACCCAGTACTTC
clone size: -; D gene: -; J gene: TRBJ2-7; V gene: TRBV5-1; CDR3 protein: CASSVGSGPYEQYF; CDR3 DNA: TGCGCCAGCAGCGTAGGGTCCGGACCCTACGAGCAGTACTTC
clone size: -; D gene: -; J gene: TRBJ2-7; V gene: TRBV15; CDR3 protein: CATSRDNSGFSYEQYF; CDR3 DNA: TGTGCCACCAGCAGAGATAACAGCGGGTTCTCCTACGAGCAGTACTTC
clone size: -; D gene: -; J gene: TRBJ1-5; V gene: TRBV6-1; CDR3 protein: CASSEVWGAVQPQHF; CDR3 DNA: TGTGCCAGCAGTGAAGTGTGGGGGGCAGTTCAGCCCCAGCATTTT
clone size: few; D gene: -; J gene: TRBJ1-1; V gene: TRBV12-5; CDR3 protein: CASGSRPDTEAFF; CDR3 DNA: TGTGCTAGTGGTTCCCGACCTGACACTGAAGCTTTCTTT
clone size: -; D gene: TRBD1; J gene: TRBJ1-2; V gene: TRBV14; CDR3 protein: CASSQVGTVRGGYTF; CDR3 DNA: TGTGCCAGCAGCCAAGTTGGGACAGTCAGGGGTGGCTACACCTTC